Sequencing of this TCR beta chain was carried out in a study of CD8+ T cells in alopecia areata. V shed 4 bases and J 6 bases; nucleotides not matched to a gene: 7. The CDR3 loop spans 15 amino acids. Germline V gene lookup returns CDR1 SGHDN and CDR2 FVKESK. The sample holds a few counts of this clone. Reverse transcribed after extraction, RNA yielded cDNA as the sequencing template. Sequenced by immunoSEQ multiplex PCR; TCRdb stores in-frame clones only, minus some. The profile covers 100,000 to 150,000 clones, with 47% appearing a single time and over 9.5% taken by the ten largest. The TCR was taken from a human donor with alopecia areata. The J gene is TRBJ2-1, the V gene TRBV14, with TRBD1 matching over 9 bases. The sequenced material came from NKG2D-low CD8+ T cells sorted from blood. The CDR3 DNA reads as TGTGCCAGCAGCCTCACGGGACAGGGATTCAATGAGCAGTTCTTC. This codes for CASSLTGQGFNEQFF.